These T cell receptor beta chains were read from a single sample in a study of T cell clonotyping in hematopoietic cell transplantation. Assay: immunoSEQ multiplex PCR; the TCRdb copy retains only in-frame clones and omits some. The sample has 8,400 or so clones; about 69% are singletons. Sequenced here: peripheral blood mononuclear cells, sampled 100 days after allogeneic stem cell transplant. These receptors were obtained from a male patient between 60 and 69 years old who had an allogeneic stem cell transplant from an unrelated donor, so the T cells may come from the graft donor. Some clones in this sample may be carry-over from other donors' samples. Each CDR3 is given with its conserved first and last residue. Each record gives: CDR3 DNA, CDR3 protein, V gene, D gene, J gene, clone size. D genes are given only for firm matches. Clone size is shown for a subset of rows, as once, few, many or a class of expanded clone.

TGTGCCAGCAGCTTGCCCCTAGCGGGGTTCGCCGGGGAGCTGTTTTTT	CASSLPLAGFAGELFF	TRBV5-4	TRBD2	TRBJ2-2	.
TGTGCCAGCAGCACGCCTCAGGGGGGAGATACGCAGTATTTT	CASSTPQGGDTQYF	TRBV11-2	.	TRBJ2-3	many
TGTGCTAGCAGCCTTGACAGGGGGCCTAACACCGGGGAGCTGTTTTTT	CASSLDRGPNTGELFF	TRBV7-7	TRBD1	TRBJ2-2	few
TGTGCCACCAGCCCGACTAGCGGGGTAACCTACGAGCAGTACTTC	CATSPTSGVTYEQYF	TRBV15	TRBD2	TRBJ2-7	.
TGCAGTGCTAGACCCATAGGTGAAGCTTTCTTT	CSARPIGEAFF	TRBV20-1	.	TRBJ1-1	.
TGTGCCAGCAGTTACGGCCAGGGTGGCTACACCTTC	CASSYGQGGYTF	TRBV6-5	.	TRBJ1-2	.
TGTGCCAGCAGTTTAGGGGCAGCAACCGGGGAGCTGTTTTTT	CASSLGAATGELFF	TRBV27	.	TRBJ2-2	few
TGTGCCAGCAGCTTAGTTTCAGGGTATGGAAACACCATATATTTT	CASSLVSGYGNTIYF	TRBV7-2	.	TRBJ1-3	medium-sized
TGTGCCAGCAGCCCCATATGGGGGGGACAGGGCGGCAATCAGCCCCAGCATTTT	CASSPIWGGQGGNQPQHF	TRBV7-8	TRBD1	TRBJ1-5	.
TGTGCCAGCAAAAAGATGGGAGAGACCCAGTACTTC	CASKKMGETQYF	TRBV5-4	.	TRBJ2-5	.
TGTGCCAGCAGTGGATCAACAGGGCTTAGCTCCTACGAGCAGTACTTC	CASSGSTGLSSYEQYF	TRBV25-1	.	TRBJ2-7	.
TGTGCCAGCAGCCTCCCCGGAGAGAACACTGAAGCTTTCTTT	CASSLPGENTEAFF	TRBV5-6	.	TRBJ1-1	.
TGTGCCAGCAGCTTAGCGGCGAGTAGCAGGGGTGCTGAAGCTTTCTTT	CASSLAASSRGAEAFF	TRBV7-9	.	TRBJ1-1	.
TGTGCCAGCAGTAACCGGGATACGCAGTATTTT	CASSNRDTQYF	TRBV6-5	.	TRBJ2-3	.
TGTGCCAGCAGCCCCCCAGGTACAGACCAGGGGGCTTTCTTT	CASSPPGTDQGAFF	TRBV4-2	.	TRBJ1-1	.
TGTGCCAGCAGCGTAACGACAGGGATCCCCCCACACTTC	CASSVTTGIPPHF	TRBV9	TRBD1	TRBJ1-2	.
TGTGCCAGCAGTGAAGCGCTTCGACGGGATACGCAGTATTTT	CASSEALRRDTQYF	TRBV2	.	TRBJ2-3	.
TGCGCCAGCAGCCAAGATAGTGCGGCTTCTGGGGCCAACGTCCTGACTTTC	CASSQDSAASGANVLTF	TRBV4-1	.	TRBJ2-6	once
TGTGCCAGCAGCGTAGCTGGGGACATGCATGAAAAACTGTTTTTT	CASSVAGDMHEKLFF	TRBV9	.	TRBJ1-4	.
TGTGCCAGCTGCAGGGACGGTGAAAAACTGTTTTTT	CASCRDGEKLFF	TRBV6-5	.	TRBJ1-4	once
TGTGCCGGATCGGACAGGGCCGGAAACACCATATATTTT	CAGSDRAGNTIYF	TRBV6-1	TRBD1	TRBJ1-3	once
TGCAGCGTTGATAAGCTAGCGGGAAACTACGAGCAGTACTTC	CSVDKLAGNYEQYF	TRBV29-1	TRBD2	TRBJ2-7	.
TGTGCCAGCAGCTCTCTGGAGGCTCCGGAGACCCAGTACTTC	CASSSLEAPETQYF	TRBV11-3	.	TRBJ2-5	.
TGCAGTGCGGACCGTGACGAGACCCAGTACTTC	CSADRDETQYF	TRBV20-1	.	TRBJ2-5	.
TGTGCCAGCAGTGAATATCGAGAGGACAGGGTTACAGTAAACGAGCAGTACTTC	CASSEYREDRVTVNEQYF	TRBV25-1	TRBD1	TRBJ2-7	many